This T cell receptor (beta chain) was sequenced for a study of cytomegalovirus exposure and HLA in healthy donors. The overall study: An analysis done earlier identified more than 90 million unique TCR beta sequences from around 180 million T cells. Study outcomes and limitations: Later, an analysis showed that TCR beta chains associated with HLA were more clonally expanded than others that were equally common. It was reported that the classifier diagnosed cytomegalovirus status with high specificity and sensitivity in both the original and validation cohorts. Several top significant clusters appeared, in a later analysis, to be linked to common viral pathogens.

The CDR3 extends over 14 amino acids. Looked up from germline, CDR1 is MNHEY and CDR2 is SVGAGI. The J segment lost 1 base and the V segment lost 6 bases, leaving 3 bases of the junction unmatched. This clone appeared a single time. Its antigen remains unknown. PCR was performed using 60 Vbeta and 13 Jbeta primers. Only in-frame clones appear in the TCRdb table, and some are missing; sequencing was by immunoSEQ multiplex PCR. The sample records under 150,000 clones, 82% being singletons. Sequencing input: PBMCs. The chain joins TRBV6-5 to TRBJ1-2; 9 bases are a match to TRBD1. This sequence was found in a male donor in good health and CMV-seropositive. The CDR3 bases are TGTGCCAGCAGCCTGGACAGGGGTAACTATGGCTACACCTTC. Residues: CASSLDRGNYGYTF.